The 5 T cell receptor beta chains listed next were all sequenced from one sample in a study of blood T cell repertoires in COVID-19. Method: immunoSEQ multiplex PCR; TCRdb's copy keeps in-frame clones and lacks some. The data contain roughly 74,000 clones, around nine tenths of them singletons. Sequenced sample: peripheral blood. These receptor sequences come from a woman of 80 years or more with active or convalescent COVID-19.

This chain uses TRBV3-1 (or the pseudogene TRBV3-2) with TRBJ1-5; TRBD1 agrees at 11 bases. After removal of 3 bases from V and 6 bases from J, the junction contained 4 bases not matched to a gene. There are 15 residues in the CDR3. Germline-derived CDR1 and CDR2 are LGHDT and YNNKEL (reference sequence). CDR3 in DNA: TGTGCCAGCAGCCAGGGGACAGGGGGAGGTCAGCCCCAGCATTTT. This encodes CASSQGTGGGQPQHF.

The gene calls are TRBV9 and TRBJ1-2, with 11 nucleotides matching TRBD1. CDR1 is SGDLS, CDR2 YYNGEE, per germline. The J segment lost 8 bases and the V segment lost 0 bases, leaving 6 bases of the junction unmatched. This CDR3 spans 15 amino acids. The CDR3 protein is CASSVAGQGARGYTF. Here the CDR3 DNA reads TGTGCCAGCAGCGTAGCTGGACAGGGGGCGCGGGGCTACACCTTC. Full variable domain (outside the CDR3, taken from reference TRBV9 and TRBJ1-2): DSGVTQTPKHLITATGQRVTLRCSPRSGDLSVYWYQQSLDQGLQFLIQYYNGEERAKGNILERFSAQQFPDLHSELNLSSLELGDSALYFCASSVAGQGARGYTFGSGTRLTVV.

The genes are TRBV7-2 and TRBJ1-1, with 7 bases aligning to TRBD1. V gave up 1 base and J gave up 0 bases; unmatched junction bases: 2. Germline values: CDR1 SGHTA, CDR2 FQGNSA. The CDR3 length is 15 residues. The CDR3 loop is CASSLEGTVNTEAFF. As DNA, the CDR3 is TGTGCCAGCAGCTTAGAGGGGACAGTGAACACTGAAGCTTTCTTT.

The CDR3, as DNA: TGTGCCGGCCCTGGCAGGGGGTATGGCTACACCTTC. Its protein product is CAGPGRGYGYTF. The chain recombines TRBV19 with TRBJ1-2; TRBD1 matches 7 bases. V lost 11 bases, J lost 5 bases, and 8 bases stayed unmatched. The CDR3 loop spans 12 amino acids. Germline loops: CDR1 LNHDA, CDR2 SQIVND (reference sequence).

The V call is TRBV3-1 (or the pseudogene TRBV3-2), the J call TRBJ2-3, with D unclear. The CDR3 contains 12 residues. V lost 0 bases and J lost 10, with 8 bases in between. The germline V gene encodes CDR1 LGHDT and CDR2 YNNKEL (reference sequence). CDR3: CASSQEELPQYF. The CDR3 bases are TGTGCCAGCAGCCAAGAGGAACTACCGCAGTATTTT.